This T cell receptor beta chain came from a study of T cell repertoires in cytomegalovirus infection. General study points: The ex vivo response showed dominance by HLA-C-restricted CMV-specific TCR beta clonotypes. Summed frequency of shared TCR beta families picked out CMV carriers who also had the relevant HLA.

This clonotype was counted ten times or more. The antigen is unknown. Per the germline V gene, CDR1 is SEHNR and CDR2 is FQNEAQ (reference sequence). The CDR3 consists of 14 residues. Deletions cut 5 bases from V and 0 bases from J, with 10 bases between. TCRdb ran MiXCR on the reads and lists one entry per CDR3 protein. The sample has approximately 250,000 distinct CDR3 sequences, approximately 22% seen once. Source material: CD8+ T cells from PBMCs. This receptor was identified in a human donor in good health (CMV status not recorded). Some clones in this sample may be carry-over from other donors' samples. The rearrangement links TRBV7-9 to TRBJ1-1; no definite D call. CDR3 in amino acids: CASSLDGLNTEAFF. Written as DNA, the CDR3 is TGTGCCAGCAGCCTTGACGGATTGAACACTGAAGCTTTCTTT.